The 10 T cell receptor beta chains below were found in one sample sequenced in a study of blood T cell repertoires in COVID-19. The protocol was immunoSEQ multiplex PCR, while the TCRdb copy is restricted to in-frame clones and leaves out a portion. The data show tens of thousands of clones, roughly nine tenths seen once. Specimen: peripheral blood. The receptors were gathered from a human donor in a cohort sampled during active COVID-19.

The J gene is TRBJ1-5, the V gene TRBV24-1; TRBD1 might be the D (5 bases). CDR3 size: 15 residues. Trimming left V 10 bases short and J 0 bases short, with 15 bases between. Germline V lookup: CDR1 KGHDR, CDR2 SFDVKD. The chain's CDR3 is CATQGADYSNQPQHF. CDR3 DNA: TGTGCCACGCAGGGCGCCGATTATAGCAATCAGCCCCAGCATTTT.

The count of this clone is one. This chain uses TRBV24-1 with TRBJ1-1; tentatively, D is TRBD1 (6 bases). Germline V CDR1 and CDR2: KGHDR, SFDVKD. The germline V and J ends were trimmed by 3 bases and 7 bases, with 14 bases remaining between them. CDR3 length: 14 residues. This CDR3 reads CATSDDTGSGEAFF. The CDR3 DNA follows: TGTGCCACCAGTGATGATACAGGGTCAGGTGAAGCTTTCTTT.

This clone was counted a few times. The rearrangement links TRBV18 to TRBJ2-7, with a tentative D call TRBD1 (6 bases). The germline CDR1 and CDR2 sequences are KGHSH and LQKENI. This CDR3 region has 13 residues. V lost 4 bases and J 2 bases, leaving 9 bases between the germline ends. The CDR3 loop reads CASSQGQTYEQYF. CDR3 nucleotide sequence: TGTGCCAGCTCACAAGGACAGACCTACGAGCAGTACTTC.

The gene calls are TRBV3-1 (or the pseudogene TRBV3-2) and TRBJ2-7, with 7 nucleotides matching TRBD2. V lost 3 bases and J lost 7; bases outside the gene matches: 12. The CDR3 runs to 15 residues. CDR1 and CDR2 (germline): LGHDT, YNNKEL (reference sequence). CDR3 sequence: CASSHGLLLGGEQYF. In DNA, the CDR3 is TGTGCCAGCAGCCACGGGCTCCTCCTCGGGGGGGAGCAGTACTTC.

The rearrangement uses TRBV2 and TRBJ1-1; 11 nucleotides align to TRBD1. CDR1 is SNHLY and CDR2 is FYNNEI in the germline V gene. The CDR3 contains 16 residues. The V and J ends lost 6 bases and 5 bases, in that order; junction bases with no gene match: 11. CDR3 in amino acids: CASSAWGTGGKTEAFF. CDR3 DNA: TGTGCCAGCAGCGCATGGGGGACAGGGGGGAAAACTGAAGCTTTCTTT.

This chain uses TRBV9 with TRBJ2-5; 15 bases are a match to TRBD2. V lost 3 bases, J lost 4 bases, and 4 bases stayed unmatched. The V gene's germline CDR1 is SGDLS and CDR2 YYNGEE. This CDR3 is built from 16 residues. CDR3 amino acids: CASSDRTSGRVETQYF. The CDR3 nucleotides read TGTGCCAGCAGCGATAGGACTAGCGGGAGGGTAGAGACCCAGTACTTC.

In DNA form, the CDR3 reads TGTGCCAGCAGTGATGACAGGCGCTACACTGAAGCTTTCTTT. It is translated as CASSDDRRYTEAFF. This chain connects TRBV6-1 to TRBJ1-1; possibly TRBD1 for D (6 bases). The CDR3 consists of 14 residues. The V gene's germline CDR1 is MNHNS and CDR2 SASEGT. V was clipped by 3 bases and J by 3 bases, with 11 bases between them.

The DNA for the CDR3 is TGTGCCAGTGCGGGGGCAGGTAGGGCAGATACGCAGTATTTT. Amino acid sequence: CASAGAGRADTQYF. The genes are TRBV19 and TRBJ2-3; possibly TRBD2 for D (7 bases). The V gene's germline CDR1 is LNHDA and CDR2 SQIVND (reference sequence). V dropped 8 bases and J dropped 4 bases, with 16 bases sitting between them. This CDR3 has 14 residues.

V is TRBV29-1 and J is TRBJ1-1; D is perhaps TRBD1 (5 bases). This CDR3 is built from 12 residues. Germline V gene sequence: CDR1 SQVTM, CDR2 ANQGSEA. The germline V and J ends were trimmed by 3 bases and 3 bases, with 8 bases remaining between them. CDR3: CSVDGGDTEAFF. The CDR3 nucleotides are TGCAGCGTTGATGGGGGGGACACTGAAGCTTTCTTT.

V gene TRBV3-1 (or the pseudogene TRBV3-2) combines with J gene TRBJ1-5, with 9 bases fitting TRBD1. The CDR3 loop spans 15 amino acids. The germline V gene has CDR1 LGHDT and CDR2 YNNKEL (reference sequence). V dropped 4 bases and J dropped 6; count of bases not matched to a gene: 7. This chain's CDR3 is CASSLGDRVGQPQHF. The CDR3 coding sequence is TGTGCCAGCAGCCTGGGGGACAGGGTGGGTCAGCCCCAGCATTTT.